This T cell receptor (beta chain) was sequenced in a study of response to subunit inactivated influenza vaccine. TCRdb re-called the RT-PCR reads through MiXCR, storing one row per CDR3 protein. The sample lists hundreds of thousands of distinct CDR3 sequences; approximately 7.7% were seen once. The CDR3 totals 18 residues. Germline V lookup: CDR1 MNHEY, CDR2 SMNVEV (reference sequence). Trimming took off 6 bases at V and 0 bases at J, with 21 bases between the two ends. Specimen: PBMCs from blood, collected less than 25 months after vaccination. This receptor was identified in a man aged 45 to 75 who received an inactivated influenza vaccine. V gene TRBV27 combines with J gene TRBJ1-5; D is unresolved. The CDR3 DNA is TGTGCCAGCAGCCCAATCCCGTCCTCTCCCCTTAGCAATCAGCCCCAGCATTTT. Translated: CASSPIPSSPLSNQPQHF.